Sequencing of this T cell receptor (beta chain) was carried out in a study of T cells after yellow fever vaccination. Study conclusions and caveats: The booster response re-showed most primary clones: around 96% CD4, 88% CD8.

This CDR3 region has 14 residues. Trimming pared 1 base from V and 7 bases from J, leaving 11 bases between. This clonotype has just a few counts. Its antigen is undetermined. TCRdb reprocessed the 5' RACE reads with MiXCR, giving one entry per CDR3 protein. The table lists 300,000 to 350,000 distinct CDR3 sequences, almost 4% of them singletons. Sample: PBMCs, taken 5 days after the yellow fever booster vaccination. The TCR sequence derives from a man aged 18 to 30 who received the YFV17D yellow fever vaccine. V usage is TRBV12-3 or TRBV12-4 and J usage is TRBJ2-1; D uncertain. This chain's CDR3 is CASSLDRRLNEQFF. The DNA for the CDR3 is TGTGCCAGCAGTTTAGACAGAAGACTTAATGAGCAGTTCTTC.